A selection of T cell receptor beta chains follows, all from one sample in a study of early T cells in non-severe SARS-CoV-2 infection. TCRdb used MiXCR to reprocess the 5' RACE reads, holding one entry per CDR3 protein. The repertoire holds about 42,000 distinct CDR3 sequences, around 7% seen once, with 4.7% in the top ten. Specimen: whole blood. All receptors derive from an adult who was a healthcare worker with PCR-confirmed SARS-CoV-2 infection or an uninfected control (not recorded which). CDR3s include the opening cysteine and the closing phenylalanine or tryptophan. The order of the fields is V gene, J gene, CDR3 protein.

v_call: TRBV10-2; j_call: TRBJ2-6; cdr3_aa: CASSEGGPGHLSSGANVLTF
v_call: TRBV9; j_call: TRBJ2-7; cdr3_aa: CASSVSIAGQGVEQYF
v_call: TRBV2; j_call: TRBJ2-2; cdr3_aa: CAGDRGTGELFF
v_call: TRBV20-1; j_call: TRBJ1-1; cdr3_aa: CSARDRGPKNTEAFF
v_call: TRBV7-2; j_call: TRBJ2-5; cdr3_aa: CASSLRGLARDTQYF
v_call: TRBV7-9; j_call: TRBJ1-2; cdr3_aa: CASSLVTGVSYTF
v_call: TRBV11-3; j_call: TRBJ1-1; cdr3_aa: CASSYRGAMNTEAFF
v_call: TRBV24-1; j_call: TRBJ2-3; cdr3_aa: CATSDRTGGSSTDTQYF
v_call: TRBV6-1; j_call: TRBJ1-6; cdr3_aa: CASRTETGTSPLHF
v_call: TRBV25-1; j_call: TRBJ1-5; cdr3_aa: CASSPGGGNQPQHF
v_call: TRBV3-1; j_call: TRBJ2-5; cdr3_aa: CASSQDRSGETQYF
v_call: TRBV10-3; j_call: TRBJ2-1; cdr3_aa: CAISESRTGSNEQFF
v_call: TRBV7-9; j_call: TRBJ2-7; cdr3_aa: CASSFGESGEQYF
v_call: TRBV27; j_call: TRBJ2-6; cdr3_aa: CASSTYRGSGGANVLTF
v_call: TRBV5-1; j_call: TRBJ1-2; cdr3_aa: CASSLGTGAYYGYTF
v_call: TRBV6-2/TRBV6-3; j_call: TRBJ2-3; cdr3_aa: CASSSPAGGPTDTQYF
v_call: TRBV14; j_call: TRBJ2-1; cdr3_aa: CASSPYRTGVSYNEQFF
v_call: TRBV12-3/TRBV12-4; j_call: TRBJ2-7; cdr3_aa: CASSSTVYEQYF
v_call: TRBV19; j_call: TRBJ2-7; cdr3_aa: CASSKVGTVGFYEQYF
v_call: TRBV6-6; j_call: TRBJ1-4; cdr3_aa: CASSYSTGAGEKLFF
v_call: TRBV4-1; j_call: TRBJ1-2; cdr3_aa: CASSDRQFANYGYTF
v_call: TRBV19; j_call: TRBJ1-3; cdr3_aa: CASSRPRTVSKNSGNTIYF
v_call: TRBV7-2; j_call: TRBJ2-3; cdr3_aa: CASAPLAGAPTDTQYF
v_call: TRBV29-1; j_call: TRBJ2-3; cdr3_aa: CSVEYGTPSTDTQYF
v_call: TRBV6-2/TRBV6-3; j_call: TRBJ2-7; cdr3_aa: CASSGLYEQYF
v_call: TRBV6-5; j_call: TRBJ2-2; cdr3_aa: CASSTDSAGELFF
v_call: TRBV10-1; j_call: TRBJ1-1; cdr3_aa: CASSETGPNTEAFF
v_call: TRBV3-1; j_call: TRBJ1-1; cdr3_aa: CASSQEAGNTEAFF
v_call: TRBV7-2; j_call: TRBJ2-2; cdr3_aa: CASRANPGTGMTGELFF
v_call: TRBV6-5; j_call: TRBJ2-7; cdr3_aa: CASSQGLTYEQYF
v_call: TRBV20-1; j_call: TRBJ1-6; cdr3_aa: CSARESSVLYNSPLHF
v_call: TRBV7-2; j_call: TRBJ2-1; cdr3_aa: CASSATGGHEQFF
v_call: TRBV6-5; j_call: TRBJ2-7; cdr3_aa: CASRGQGSEQYF
v_call: TRBV18; j_call: TRBJ2-2; cdr3_aa: CASSHRATNTGELFF
v_call: TRBV20-1; j_call: TRBJ1-5; cdr3_aa: CSAGDRQEQPQHF
v_call: TRBV28; j_call: TRBJ2-3; cdr3_aa: CASSLRPVSVADTQYF
v_call: TRBV7-8; j_call: TRBJ1-2; cdr3_aa: CASSLIGDTNYGYTF
v_call: TRBV9; j_call: TRBJ2-7; cdr3_aa: CASSKSAGSINAEQYF
v_call: TRBV7-8; j_call: TRBJ2-7; cdr3_aa: CASSSDYEQYF
v_call: TRBV19; j_call: TRBJ2-2; cdr3_aa: CASRAQGGTGELFF
v_call: TRBV7-9; j_call: TRBJ2-5; cdr3_aa: CASSSTETASQYF
v_call: TRBV18; j_call: TRBJ2-3; cdr3_aa: CASSILAGDADTQYF
v_call: TRBV6-5; j_call: TRBJ1-5; cdr3_aa: CASTSPGQPQHF
v_call: TRBV29-1; j_call: TRBJ2-7; cdr3_aa: CSVEDRGAGGPYEQYF